Each of the 32 T cell receptor beta chains below was sequenced from the same sample in a study of identical twins. One entry per CDR3 protein results from TCRdb running MiXCR on the 5' RACE reads. The repertoire holds hundreds of thousands of distinct CDR3 sequences, with more than 9% as singletons. The same data also went into a second study, on yellow fever vaccine responses in identical twins.

Sequences were obtained from PBMCs. These receptor sequences come from a woman between 18 and 29 years old in good health.

This clonotype was picked up many times. The J gene is TRBJ2-5, the V gene TRBV12-3 or TRBV12-4, with TRBD1 matching 7 bases. V lost 4 bases to trimming and J lost 2 bases; unmatched junction nucleotides: 10. The CDR3 is made up of 16 amino acids. CDR3 protein: CASSWGTAELQETQYF. DNA for the CDR3: TGTGCCAGCAGTTGGGGGACAGCGGAGCTTCAAGAGACCCAGTACTTC.

The chain joins TRBV27 to TRBJ1-2; D is uncertain. Germline V gene sequence: CDR1 MNHEY, CDR2 SMNVEV (reference sequence). The ends were cut back, 5 bases at V and 0 bases at J, with 13 bases in the middle. The CDR3 has 15 amino acids. CDR3 residues: CASSKSGRANYGYTF. DNA for the CDR3: TGTGCCAGCAGTAAATCCGGGCGAGCTAACTATGGCTACACCTTC.

The table lists this clonotype with a few counts. The chain employs TRBV10-3 and TRBJ2-7, with unresolved D. Trimming left V 9 bases short and J 2 bases short, with 8 bases between. Germline CDR1 is ENHRY and CDR2 is SYGVKD. The CDR3 runs 11 residues. CDR3 loop: CAIRQAYEQYF. CDR3 nucleotides: TGTGCCATAAGACAAGCCTACGAGCAGTACTTC.

The table lists this clonotype with many counts. This chain links TRBV12-3 or TRBV12-4 with TRBJ2-2; D remains unclear. Deletions cut 6 bases from V and 6 bases from J, with 8 bases between. The CDR3 extends over 12 amino acids. This CDR3 reads CASSPSSGELFF. The CDR3 region has the DNA TGTGCCAGCAGCCCGTCGTCCGGGGAGCTGTTTTTT.

There are many counts of this clonotype. V gene TRBV6-2 or TRBV6-3 combines with J gene TRBJ2-1; tentatively, D is TRBD1 or TRBD2 (5 bases each). The germline V and J ends were trimmed by 2 bases and 8 bases, with 13 bases remaining between them. There are 14 residues in the CDR3. Germline V gene data show CDR1 as MNHEY and CDR2 as SVGEGT. CDR3 sequence reads: CASSYVRGVDEQFF. The CDR3 DNA reads TGTGCCAGCAGTTACGTTAGGGGAGTCGATGAGCAGTTCTTC.

The chain carries TRBV29-1 and TRBJ2-1; TRBD2 matches at 12 bases. CDR3 length: 15 amino acids. The V gene's germline CDR1 is SQVTM and CDR2 ANQGSEA. The ends lost 3 bases at V and 5 bases at J; junction bases unmatched: 5. The CDR3 region has the DNA TGCAGCGTTGACGATGGACTAGCGGGGCACAATGAGCAGTTCTTC. This translates into CSVDDGLAGHNEQFF.

This clonotype was detected a few times. V usage is TRBV24-1 and J usage is TRBJ2-7, with D unclear. The CDR3 loop spans 11 amino acids. Germline V lookup: CDR1 KGHDR, CDR2 SFDVKD. The V gene lost 4 bases and the J gene lost 6 bases, with 6 bases spanning the gap. Written as DNA, the CDR3 is TGTGCCACCAGTGAGGTGGGCGAGCAGTACGTC. This translates into CATSEVGEQYV.

The chain links TRBV20-1 to TRBJ2-1; 8 bases align to TRBD2. The CDR3 spans 12 residues. Germline CDR1 reads DFQATT; CDR2 reads SNEGSKA (reference sequence). Trimming removed 3 bases from V and 10 bases from J; junction bases left unmatched: 5. CDR3 amino acids: CSASLTGGEQFF. In DNA form, the CDR3 reads TGCAGTGCTAGCTTAACGGGAGGGGAGCAGTTCTTC.

The chain employs TRBV20-1 and TRBJ2-5; TRBD1 matches 9 bases. V trimming: 6 bases; J trimming: 4 bases; junction bases outside the gene matches: 12. Per germline, CDR1 DFQATT and CDR2 SNEGSKA (reference sequence). The CDR3 is 15 residues long. This chain's CDR3 is CSAEAGQGNGETQYF. CDR3 DNA sequence: TGCAGTGCCGAAGCCGGACAGGGGAATGGAGAGACCCAGTACTTC.

This clonotype has ten or more counts. V and J are TRBV3-1 and TRBJ2-1; TRBD1 agrees at 9 bases. Trimming cost V 2 bases and J 9 bases; bases outside gene matches: 5. This CDR3 is 14 amino acids long. Germline V lookup: CDR1 LGHDT, CDR2 YNNKEL (reference sequence). CDR3 nucleotides: TGTGCCAGCAGCCAATCGGACAGGGGAGGTGAGCAGTTCTTC. It yields the protein CASSQSDRGGEQFF.

At least ten counts were recorded for this clonotype. J is TRBJ2-5 and V is TRBV12-3 or TRBV12-4; D is undetermined. The CDR3 extends over 13 amino acids. With 2 bases removed from V and 5 bases from J, the gap between germline ends came to 9 bases. This chain's CDR3 is CASSLWLGETQYF. DNA of the CDR3: TGTGCCAGCAGTTTATGGCTCGGGGAGACCCAGTACTTC.

V is TRBV12-3 or TRBV12-4 and J is TRBJ1-1; D remains ambiguous. CDR3 length: 12 amino acids. V lost 5 bases to trimming and J lost 5 bases, with 9 bases between them. CDR3 sequence (DNA): TGTGCCAGCAGTCCTCGGACGACTGAAGCTTTCTTT. Translated, it gives CASSPRTTEAFF.

The J gene is TRBJ1-4, the V gene TRBV4-2; no clear D. Between the trimmed V and J ends, which lost 1 base and 5 bases, there was a span of 11 bases. This CDR3 region has 15 residues. Germline V gene sequence: CDR1 LGHNA, CDR2 YNFKEQ. CDR3 loop: CASSQGGSANEKLFF. CDR3 sequence (DNA): TGTGCCAGCAGCCAAGGTGGTTCAGCAAATGAAAAACTGTTTTTT.

This chain uses TRBV12-3 or TRBV12-4 with TRBJ2-1; 13 bases map to TRBD2. The J segment lost 4 bases and the V segment lost 4 bases, leaving 13 bases of the junction unmatched. This CDR3 comprises 19 residues. The CDR3 spells CASSSQLAGGPPDYNEQFF. The CDR3 DNA follows: TGTGCCAGCAGTTCCCAACTAGCGGGAGGGCCCCCTGATTACAATGAGCAGTTCTTC.

The chain couples TRBV5-1 to TRBJ2-4, with 11 bases aligning to TRBD1. Germline V gene sequence: CDR1 SGHRS, CDR2 YFSETQ. The CDR3 has 19 residues. Trimming cost V 4 bases and J 0 bases; bases outside gene matches: 12. Here the CDR3 DNA reads TGCGCCAGCAGCCCCATGGGGGGACAGGGGGTTAAAGCCAAAAACATTCAGTACTTC. It codes for CASSPMGGQGVKAKNIQYF.

This clonotype was picked up a small number of times. The rearrangement links TRBV9 to TRBJ2-5; 7 bases fit TRBD1. Per the germline V gene, CDR1 is SGDLS and CDR2 is YYNGEE. V lost 3 bases, J lost 3 bases, and 8 bases stayed unmatched. This CDR3 is 15 amino acids long. The CDR3 reads CASSDRGDREETQYF. The CDR3 region has the DNA TGTGCCAGCAGCGACCGGGGAGACAGGGAAGAGACCCAGTACTTC.

The chain combines TRBV19 with TRBJ1-5; 7 nucleotides match TRBD1. Germline CDR1 reads LNHDA; CDR2 reads SQIVND (reference sequence). There are 15 residues in the CDR3. The V and J ends lost 4 bases and 1 base, in that order; junction bases with no gene match: 4. CDR3 residues: CASSKGAVSNQPQHF. CDR3 nucleotide sequence: TGTGCCAGTAGTAAGGGGGCCGTAAGCAATCAGCCCCAGCATTTT.

This chain links TRBV24-1 with TRBJ2-2, with 10 bases aligning to TRBD2. This CDR3 region has 17 residues. V shed 9 bases and J 4 bases; nucleotides not matched to a gene: 13. The germline CDR1 and CDR2 sequences are KGHDR and SFDVKD. In DNA form, the CDR3 reads TGTGCCACCTCAGCTACTAGCGGGGATTTAGCCACCGGGGAGCTGTTTTTT. Residues: CATSATSGDLATGELFF.

This clonotype was seen more than once but under ten times. The chain joins TRBV28 to TRBJ2-7, with TRBD1 matching over 8 bases. CDR1 and CDR2 (germline): MDHEN, SYDVKM. Losses at the gene ends were 7 bases for V and 4 bases for J; bases not matched to a gene: 9. The CDR3 extends over 14 amino acids. The CDR3 loop is CASTPGGQEYEQYV. Here the CDR3 DNA reads TGTGCCAGCACCCCCGGGGGACAGGAGTACGAGCAGTACGTC.

This clonotype showed up just a few times. The chain is built from TRBV5-5 and TRBJ2-1; 7 bases align to TRBD2. CDR1 and CDR2 from the germline V gene are SGHKS and YYEKEE (reference sequence). The CDR3 runs 17 residues. V lost 4 bases and J lost 0; bases outside the gene matches: 10. The CDR3 loop is CASSTFRGGSSYNEQFF. CDR3 DNA: TGTGCCAGCAGCACCTTTCGCGGGGGAAGCTCCTACAATGAGCAGTTCTTC. The full variable domain, with the rest looked up from reference TRBV5-5 and TRBJ2-1, is DAGVTQSPTHLIKTRGQQVTLRCSPISGHKSVSWYQQVLGQGPQFIFQYYEKEERGRGNFPDRFSARQFPNYSSELNVNALLLGDSALYLCASSTFRGGSSYNEQFFGPGTRLTVL.

This clonotype was detected many times. The J gene is TRBJ1-1, the V gene TRBV3-1; tentative D call: TRBD1 (5 bases). CDR3 length: 14 residues. V gave up 0 bases and J gave up 6 bases, with 11 bases separating them. Germline CDR1 is LGHDT and CDR2 is YNNKEL (reference sequence). The CDR3 DNA follows: TGTGCCAGCAGCCAAGAGGGGAGGGGTGCTGAAGCTTTCTTT. This sequence encodes CASSQEGRGAEAFF. The entire variable domain, with the rest obtained from reference TRBV3-1 and TRBJ1-1, is as follows: DTAVSQTPKYLVTQMGNDKSIKCEQNLGHDTMYWYKQDSKKFLKIMFSYNNKELIINETVPNRFSPKSPDKAHLNLHINSLELGDSAVYFCASSQEGRGAEAFFGQGTRLTVV.

V is TRBV5-5 and J is TRBJ2-3; D perhaps matches TRBD2 (6 bases). The CDR3 loop spans 17 amino acids. Trimming shortened V by 0 bases and J by 2 bases, and 16 bases separated the two germline ends. Germline V gene data show CDR1 as SGHKS and CDR2 as YYEKEE (reference sequence). The CDR3 loop is CASSLELGLGYTDTQYF. DNA for the CDR3: TGTGCCAGCAGCTTGGAACTGGGACTGGGATACACAGATACGCAGTATTTT. Full variable domain (rest looked up from reference TRBV5-5 and TRBJ2-3): DAGVTQSPTHLIKTRGQQVTLRCSPISGHKSVSWYQQVLGQGPQFIFQYYEKEERGRGNFPDRFSARQFPNYSSELNVNALLLGDSALYLCASSLELGLGYTDTQYFGPGTRLTVL.

The chain employs TRBV6-1 and TRBJ2-5; 8 nucleotides agree with TRBD2. CDR1 and CDR2 from the germline V gene are MNHNS and SASEGT. The V segment lost 6 bases and the J segment 5 bases; nucleotides outside the gene matches: 8. The CDR3 sequence is 14 residues long. CDR3 region: CASRTGTSWETQYF. CDR3 nucleotides: TGTGCCAGCAGGACCGGGACTAGTTGGGAGACCCAGTACTTC.

This clonotype was seen ten or more times. This chain uses TRBV3-1 with TRBJ2-1, with D possibly being TRBD2 (5 bases). The CDR3 length is 14 residues. Deletions cut 0 bases from V and 8 bases from J, with 11 bases between. The germline CDR1 and CDR2 sequences are LGHDT and YNNKEL (reference sequence). CDR3 sequence (DNA): TGTGCCAGCAGCCAAGATAGAGGGTGGGATGAGCAGTTCTTC. It specifies CASSQDRGWDEQFF.

This clonotype was picked up a small number of times. This chain joins TRBV29-1 and TRBJ2-5; 8 bases match TRBD1. CDR1 and CDR2 from the germline V gene are SQVTM and ANQGSEA. This CDR3 comprises 16 residues. The V gene end was trimmed by 5 bases and the J gene end by 5 bases; junction bases not matched to a gene: 16. The CDR3 loop reads CSVCTPGTGVFETQYF. CDR3 DNA: TGCAGCGTTTGTACCCCCGGGACAGGCGTTTTCGAGACCCAGTACTTC.

This clonotype was observed a handful of times. The V and J genes are TRBV2 and TRBJ2-1; TRBD2 matches at 7 bases. The CDR3 is 16 amino acids. Trimming took 1 base from V and 7 from J; bases not matched to a gene: 10. Germline values: CDR1 SNHLY, CDR2 FYNNEI. The CDR3 is CASSEGVAGIQNEQFF. CDR3 DNA sequence: TGTGCCAGCAGTGAAGGGGTAGCGGGCATCCAAAATGAGCAGTTCTTC. Full variable domain (missing parts from reference TRBV2 and TRBJ2-1): EPEVTQTPSHQVTQMGQEVILRCVPISNHLYFYWYRQILGQKVEFLVSFYNNEISEKSEIFDDQFSVERPDGSNFTLKIRSTKLEDSAMYFCASSEGVAGIQNEQFFGPGTRLTVL.

On this clonotype itself: This is likely a read error, given that the CDR3 carries no conserved phenylalanine or tryptophan at its end. The chain combines TRBV18 with TRBJ2-3; 12 bases agree with TRBD2. In germline, CDR1 is KGHSH, CDR2 LQKENI. V lost 4 bases and J lost 3; bases outside the gene matches: 5. The CDR3 extends over 16 amino acids. The CDR3 loop reads CASSLQGTSGTDTQYL. CDR3 sequence (DNA): TGTGCCAGCTCACTACAGGGGACTAGCGGGACAGATACGCAGTATTTA.

This chain joins TRBV5-5 and TRBJ1-1; the D is unclear. CDR1 is SGHKS, CDR2 YYEKEE, per germline (reference sequence). Trimming left V 2 bases short and J 5 bases short, with 13 bases between. This CDR3 has 14 residues. CDR3 DNA: TGTGCCAGCAGCTTTAACCTCGTAGGGACTGAAGCTTTCTTT. It translates to CASSFNLVGTEAFF.

The chain joins TRBV21-1 to TRBJ2-7; TRBD1 is the table's D call and was not checked against the DNA. TRBV21-1 is a listed pseudogene. CDR3 size: 17 residues. CDR3 nucleotide sequence: TGTGCCAGCAGCAAAAGCTCAGTGGGCGTTAGCTCCTACGAGCAGTACTTC. This codes for CASSKSSVGVSSYEQYF.

This clonotype was seen more than once but under ten times. The chain combines TRBV5-1 with TRBJ1-1; 8 bases fit TRBD1. Trimming at V came to 2 bases and at J to 1 base, leaving 4 bases not matched to a gene. CDR3 length: 15 amino acids. Germline CDR1 and CDR2: SGHRS and YFSETQ. CDR3 DNA: TGCGCCAGCAGCTTCAGGGGGCAGGAGAACACTGAAGCTTTCTTT. It encodes CASSFRGQENTEAFF.

This clonotype was recorded at least ten times. This chain uses TRBV6-6 with TRBJ1-1; weak D call: TRBD1 (6 bases). The CDR3 has 13 amino acids. Looked up from germline, CDR1 is MNHNY and CDR2 is SVGAGI (reference sequence). The V and J ends lost 4 bases and 8 bases respectively, with 14 bases between them. CDR3 DNA sequence: TGTGCCAGCAGTTCTAGGGGGATGGCCGAAGCTTTCTTT. Translation gives CASSSRGMAEAFF.

This clonotype was counted a few times. The genes are TRBV20-1 and TRBJ2-1, with TRBD2 matching 13 bases. The V segment lost 6 bases and the J segment 8 bases; nucleotides outside the gene matches: 13. In germline, CDR1 is DFQATT, CDR2 SNEGSKA (reference sequence). The CDR3 totals 16 residues. CDR3 protein: CSAKGGTSGTRDEQFF. For the CDR3, the DNA is TGCAGTGCCAAGGGGGGGACTAGCGGGACCAGGGATGAGCAGTTCTTC.